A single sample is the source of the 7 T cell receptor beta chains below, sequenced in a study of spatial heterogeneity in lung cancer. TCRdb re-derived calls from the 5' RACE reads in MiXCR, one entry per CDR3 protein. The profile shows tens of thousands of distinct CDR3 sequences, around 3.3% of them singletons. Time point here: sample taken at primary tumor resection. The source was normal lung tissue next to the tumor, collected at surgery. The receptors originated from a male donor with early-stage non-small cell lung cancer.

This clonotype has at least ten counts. This CDR3 is CASSSGQGASGYTF. The CDR3 DNA reads TGTGCCAGCAGCTCCGGACAGGGGGCCAGTGGCTACACCTTC. The V gene is TRBV7-9, the J gene TRBJ1-2; 11 nucleotides align to TRBD1. Germline V lookup: CDR1 SEHNR, CDR2 FQNEAQ (reference sequence). The CDR3 totals 14 residues. V lost 4 bases to trimming and J lost 7 bases; unmatched junction nucleotides: 5.

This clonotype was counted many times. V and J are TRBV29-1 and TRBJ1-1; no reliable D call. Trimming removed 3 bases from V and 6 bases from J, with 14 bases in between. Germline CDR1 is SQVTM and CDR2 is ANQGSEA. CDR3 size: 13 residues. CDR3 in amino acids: CSVDSTLVSEAFF. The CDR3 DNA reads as TGCAGCGTTGACAGTACTCTGGTATCTGAAGCTTTCTTT.

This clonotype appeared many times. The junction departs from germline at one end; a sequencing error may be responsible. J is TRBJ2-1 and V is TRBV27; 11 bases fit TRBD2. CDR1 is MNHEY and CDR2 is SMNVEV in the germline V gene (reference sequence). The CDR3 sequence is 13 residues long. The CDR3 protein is CASSPVTSGMRVF. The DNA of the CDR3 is TGTGCCAGCAGTCCAGTGACTAGCGGGATGAGGGTCTTC.

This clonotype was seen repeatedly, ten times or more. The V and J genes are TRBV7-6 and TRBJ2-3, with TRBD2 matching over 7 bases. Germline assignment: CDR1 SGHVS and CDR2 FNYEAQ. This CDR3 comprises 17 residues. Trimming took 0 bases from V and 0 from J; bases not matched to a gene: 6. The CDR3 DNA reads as TGTGCCAGCAGCTTAGCCCAAAGCGGGACGAGCACAGATACGCAGTATTTT. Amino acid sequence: CASSLAQSGTSTDTQYF.

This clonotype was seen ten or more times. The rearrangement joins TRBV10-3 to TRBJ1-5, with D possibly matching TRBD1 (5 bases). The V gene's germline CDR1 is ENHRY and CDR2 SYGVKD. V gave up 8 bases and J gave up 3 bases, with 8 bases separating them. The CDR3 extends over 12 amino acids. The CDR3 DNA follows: TGTGCCATCGGCAGGGACAATCAGCCCCAGCATTTT. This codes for CAIGRDNQPQHF.

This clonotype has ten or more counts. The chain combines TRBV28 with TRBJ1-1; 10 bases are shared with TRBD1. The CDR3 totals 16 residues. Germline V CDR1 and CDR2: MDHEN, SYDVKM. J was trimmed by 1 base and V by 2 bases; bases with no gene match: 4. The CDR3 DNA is TGTGCCAGCAGTTTAACGACAGGGGGCCAGAACACTGAAGCTTTCTTT. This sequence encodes CASSLTTGGQNTEAFF. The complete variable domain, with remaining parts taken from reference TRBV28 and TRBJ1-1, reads DVKVTQSSRYLVKRTGEKVFLECVQDMDHENMFWYRQDPGLGLRLIYFSYDVKMKEKGDIPEGYSVSREKKERFSLILESASTNQTSMYLCASSLTTGGQNTEAFFGQGTRLTVV.

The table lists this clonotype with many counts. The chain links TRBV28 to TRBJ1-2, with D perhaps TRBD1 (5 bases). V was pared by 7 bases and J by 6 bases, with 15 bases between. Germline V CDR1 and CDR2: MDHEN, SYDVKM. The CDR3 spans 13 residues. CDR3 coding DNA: TGTGCCAGCATGGTTCTAAGGGGTGATGGCTACACCTTC. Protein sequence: CASMVLRGDGYTF.